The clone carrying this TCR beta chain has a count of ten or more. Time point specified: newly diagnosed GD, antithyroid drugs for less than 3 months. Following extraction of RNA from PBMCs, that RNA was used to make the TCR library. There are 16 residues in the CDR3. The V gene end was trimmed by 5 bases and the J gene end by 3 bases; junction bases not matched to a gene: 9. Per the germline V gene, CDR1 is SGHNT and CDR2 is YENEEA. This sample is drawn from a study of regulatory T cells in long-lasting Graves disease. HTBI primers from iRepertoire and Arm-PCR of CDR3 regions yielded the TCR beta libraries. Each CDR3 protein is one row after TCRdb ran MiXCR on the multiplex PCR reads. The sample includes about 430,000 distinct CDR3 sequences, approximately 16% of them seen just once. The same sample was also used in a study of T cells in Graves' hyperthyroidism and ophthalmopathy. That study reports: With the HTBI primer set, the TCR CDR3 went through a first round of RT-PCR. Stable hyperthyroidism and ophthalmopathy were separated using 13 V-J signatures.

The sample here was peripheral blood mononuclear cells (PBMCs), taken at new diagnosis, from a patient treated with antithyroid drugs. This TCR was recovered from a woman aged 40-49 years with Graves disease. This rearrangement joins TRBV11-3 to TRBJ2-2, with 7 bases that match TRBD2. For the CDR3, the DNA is TGTGCCAGCAGCCAATTTCTAGCGGTATACACCGGGGAGCTGTTTTTT. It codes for CASSQFLAVYTGELFF.